This TCR beta chain was obtained from a study of T cells after yellow fever vaccination. MiXCR, applied by TCRdb to the 5' RACE reads, yields one record per CDR3 protein. The sample carries fewer than 500,000 distinct CDR3 sequences, roughly a sixth recorded once. V was clipped by 5 bases and J by 0 bases, with 11 bases between them. Looked up from germline, CDR1 is SEHNR and CDR2 is FQNEAQ (reference sequence). This CDR3 spans 15 amino acids. This sequence was found in a man aged 18 to 29 who received the YFV17D yellow fever vaccine. This sequence joins TRBV7-9 and TRBJ2-1; no definite D call. The sample here was PBMCs, taken before the yellow fever booster vaccination. The CDR3 nucleotides read TGTGCCAGCAGCCGAAATCCCTACTCCTACAATGAGCAGTTCTTC. As protein: CASSRNPYSYNEQFF.